One sample yielded the 20 T cell receptor beta chains listed below, sequenced in a study of shared clonotypes between healthy human individuals. The protocol was immunoSEQ multiplex PCR, while the TCRdb copy is restricted to in-frame clones and leaves out a portion. The table shows roughly 600,000 clones, with 95% to 98% occurring only once. The naive CD8 subset, CD45RO-negative cells positively selected for CCR7, excluded terminally differentiated effector memory CD45RA+ cells. Sample: naive CD8+ T cells sorted from blood. These receptors were obtained from a man between 25 and 39 years old in good health.

This rearrangement joins TRBV5-1 to TRBJ1-2; D gene uncertain. The V end lost 5 bases, the J end lost 4 bases, and 15 bases lay between the germline ends. The CDR3 length is 14 residues. Germline values: CDR1 SGHRS, CDR2 YFSETQ. CDR3 protein: CASRPTSGSYGYTF. Here the CDR3 DNA reads TGCGCCAGCAGACCAACATCAGGATCCTATGGCTACACCTTC.

V and J are TRBV4-1 and TRBJ1-5; D gene uncertain. The germline V gene encodes CDR1 MGHRA and CDR2 YSYEKL. The CDR3 sequence is 13 residues long. Between the trimmed V and J ends, which lost 1 base and 7 bases, there was a span of 8 bases. The CDR3 region is CASSQGDEQPQHF. The DNA for the CDR3 is TGCGCCAGCAGCCAAGGAGATGAACAGCCCCAGCATTTT.

The chain links TRBV7-2 to TRBJ2-3, with 10 bases matching TRBD2. V gave up 6 bases and J gave up 2 bases; unmatched junction bases: 8. Looked up from germline, CDR1 is SGHTA and CDR2 is FQGNSA. The length of the CDR3 is 16 residues. DNA for the CDR3: TGTGCCAGCAGTTTAATTAGCGGGAGGATCACAGATACGCAGTATTTT. It yields the protein CASSLISGRITDTQYF. Full variable domain (rest looked up from reference TRBV7-2 and TRBJ2-3): GAGVSQSPSNKVTEKGKDVELRCDPISGHTALYWYRQSLGQGLEFLIYFQGNSAPDKSGLPSDRFSAERTGGSVSTLTIQRTQQEDSAVYLCASSLISGRITDTQYFGPGTRLTVL.

In regard to this clone: At the DNA level, this CDR3 is encoded by other sequences in the same sample as well. This chain links TRBV5-1 with TRBJ2-7; no firm D call. Germline V gene sequence: CDR1 SGHRS, CDR2 YFSETQ. This CDR3 has 11 amino acids. V was clipped by 0 bases and J by 6 bases, with 4 bases between them. The CDR3 loop reads CASSLGGEQYF. The CDR3 DNA sequence: TGCGCCAGCAGCTTGGGGGGCGAGCAGTACTTC.

The genes are TRBV14 and TRBJ2-3; D gene ambiguous. The CDR3 has 13 residues. Germline lookup yields CDR1 SGHDN and CDR2 FVKESK. Trimming cost V 1 base and J 6 bases, with 8 bases left between them. In DNA, the CDR3 is TGTGCCAGCAGCCAAGGCTTGGGCGATACGCAGTATTTT. Translating it yields CASSQGLGDTQYF.

V gene TRBV15 combines with J gene TRBJ2-5; D is undetermined. The CDR3 is 13 residues long. Germline V gene lookup returns CDR1 LNHNV and CDR2 YYDKDF (reference sequence). The germline V and J ends were trimmed by 0 bases and 5 bases, with 7 bases remaining between them. CDR3 region: CATSREVVETQYF. The CDR3 DNA follows: TGTGCCACCAGCAGAGAAGTTGTGGAGACCCAGTACTTC.

The chain's CDR3 is CASSLFSSLSGEQYF. CDR3 coding DNA: TGTGCCAGCAGTTTATTCTCAAGCTTGTCGGGCGAGCAGTACTTC. The chain recombines TRBV28 with TRBJ2-7; no firm D call. CDR3 length equals 15 residues. V was cut by 1 base and J by 6 bases, with 16 bases left in between. Germline V gene sequence: CDR1 MDHEN, CDR2 SYDVKM.

The chain couples TRBV29-1 to TRBJ1-3; D perhaps matches TRBD1 (5 bases). V lost 7 bases to trimming and J lost 0 bases, with 13 bases between them. Per the germline V gene, CDR1 is SQVTM and CDR2 is ANQGSEA. CDR3 length equals 14 residues. The CDR3 sequence: CSAGMGLSGNTIYF. CDR3 bases: TGCAGCGCCGGCATGGGGCTCTCTGGAAACACCATATATTTT.

Points on this clone: One end of the junction fails to match germline, which may point to a read error. The chain joins TRBV7-7 to TRBJ2-7, with TRBD1 identical over 10 bases. CDR1 and CDR2 from the germline V gene are SSHAT and FNYEAQ (reference sequence). The CDR3 covers 15 residues. The DNA of the CDR3 is TGTGCTAGCAGCTTCCGGACAGGGGGAAACTACGAGCAGTACTTC. Its translation is CASSFRTGGNYEQYF.

V gene TRBV10-3 combines with J gene TRBJ1-2; no clear D gene. The germline CDR1 and CDR2 sequences are ENHRY and SYGVKD. The CDR3 is made up of 12 amino acids. V was pared by 7 bases and J by 4 bases, with 10 bases between. The CDR3 region is CAINQEVYGYTF. Here the CDR3 DNA reads TGTGCCATCAACCAGGAGGTCTATGGCTACACCTTC.

The chain combines TRBV19 with TRBJ2-2; D not certain. The CDR3 is 14 amino acids. Trimming stripped 3 bases from V and 6 bases from J, with 11 bases between. The germline gives CDR1 LNHDA, CDR2 SQIVND (reference sequence). This CDR3 reads CASSIVVVPGELFF. The CDR3 DNA reads as TGTGCCAGTAGTATCGTAGTAGTTCCCGGGGAGCTGTTTTTT. Combining the CDR3 with reference TRBV19 and TRBJ2-2 gives the whole variable domain DGGITQSPKYLFRKEGQNVTLSCEQNLNHDAMYWYRQDPGQGLRLIYYSQIVNDFQKGDIAEGYSVSREKKESFPLTVTSAQKNPTAFYLCASSIVVVPGELFFGEGSRLTVL.

The gene calls are TRBV30 and TRBJ2-7, with 8 bases identical to TRBD1. V gave up 0 bases and J gave up 3 bases; unmatched junction bases: 4. CDR3 length: 14 amino acids. CDR1 is GTSNPN and CDR2 is SVGIG in the germline V gene (reference sequence). For the CDR3, the DNA is TGTGCCTGGAGTGTAGGGACAGGCCGCTACGAGCAGTACTTC. This encodes CAWSVGTGRYEQYF.

V and J are TRBV10-1 and TRBJ2-4; weak D call: TRBD1 (6 bases). This CDR3 spans 13 amino acids. CDR1 and CDR2 (germline): WNHNN, SYGVQD (reference sequence). Trimming removed 5 bases at V and 4 bases at J, with 9 bases between. CDR3 in DNA: TGCGCCAGCAGTAGGGACACAAAAAACATTCAGTACTTC. Translated, it gives CASSRDTKNIQYF.

The J gene is TRBJ2-7, the V gene TRBV4-3; D call uncertain. Germline V gene sequence: CDR1 LGHNA, CDR2 YSLEER. Trimming took off 5 bases at V and 3 bases at J, with 14 bases between the two ends. The CDR3 contains 14 residues. CDR3 nucleotide sequence: TGCGCCAGCAGCTTTAGTAGGGCAGGCTACGAGCAGTACTTC. The encoded protein is CASSFSRAGYEQYF.

The CDR3 region is CASSSTPSSYNEQFF. The CDR3 bases are TGTGCCAGCAGCTCAACCCCGAGCTCCTACAATGAGCAGTTCTTC. The V and J genes are TRBV7-3 and TRBJ2-1; D not certain. CDR1 SGHTA and CDR2 FQGTGA come from the germline V gene. This CDR3 has 15 residues. Trimming stripped 4 bases from V and 0 bases from J, with 10 bases between.

The CDR3 sequence: CASSSLLAGGPNEQFF. The CDR3 DNA sequence: TGTGCCAGCAGCTCGTTACTAGCGGGAGGGCCTAATGAGCAGTTCTTC. The chain carries TRBV13 and TRBJ2-1; 13 positions match TRBD2. In germline, CDR1 is PRHDT, CDR2 FYEKMQ (reference sequence). This CDR3 comprises 16 residues. With V trimmed by 4 bases and J by 7 bases, 7 bases remained unmatched.

The V gene is TRBV18, the J gene TRBJ2-2; D may be TRBD2 (6 bases). The CDR3 spans 13 residues. V was clipped by 8 bases and J by 6 bases, with 13 bases between them. Germline V gives CDR1 KGHSH, CDR2 LQKENI. CDR3 loop: CASPKREAGELFF. In DNA form, the CDR3 reads TGTGCCAGCCCTAAAAGGGAGGCCGGGGAGCTGTTTTTT.

The chain couples TRBV7-8 to TRBJ2-2, with TRBD1 identical over 10 bases. J was trimmed by 4 bases and V by 5 bases; bases with no gene match: 7. CDR1 and CDR2 (germline): SGHVS, FQNEAQ. This CDR3 has 16 residues. The CDR3 DNA reads TGTGCCAGCAGCCCTACCGGGACAGGGGTCACCGGGGAGCTGTTTTTT. This codes for CASSPTGTGVTGELFF.

The rearrangement joins TRBV7-2 to TRBJ2-1; 9 nucleotides line up with TRBD1. The germline V gene has CDR1 SGHTA and CDR2 FQGNSA. The CDR3 is 14 residues long. The V and J ends lost 4 bases and 5 bases, in that order; junction bases with no gene match: 3. CDR3 residues: CASSWGQGHNEQFF. For the CDR3, the DNA is TGTGCCAGCAGCTGGGGACAGGGTCACAATGAGCAGTTCTTC. Filled out from reference TRBV7-2 and TRBJ2-1, the complete variable domain reads GAGVSQSPSNKVTEKGKDVELRCDPISGHTALYWYRQSLGQGLEFLIYFQGNSAPDKSGLPSDRFSAERTGGSVSTLTIQRTQQEDSAVYLCASSWGQGHNEQFFGPGTRLTVL.

Turning to this clone: The junction departs from the called germline gene at one end, perhaps through a read error. The chain carries TRBV5-6 and TRBJ2-3, with D maybe TRBD2 (6 bases). CDR1 and CDR2 from the germline V gene are SGHDT and YYEEEE. The CDR3 loop spans 15 amino acids. DNA of the CDR3: TGTGCCAGCACCTTGGCCGGAGGGCGCACAGATACGCAGTATTTT. It encodes CASTLAGGRTDTQYF.